This T cell receptor (beta chain) was documented in a study of cytomegalovirus exposure and HLA in healthy donors. Study-level findings and limits: A few CMV-associated chains were confirmed in vitro to be specific for CMV antigens. V- and J-gene trimming in TCR beta was tied to a missense DCLRE1C variant by an analysis performed later. Association with HLA alleles at 0.05 false discovery rate was found for 17,000 or so TCR beta sequences in a later analysis.

The PCR made use of 60 Vbeta and 13 Jbeta primers. Clones were read by immunoSEQ multiplex PCR, and TCRdb kept only the in-frame ones, dropping some. The sample's table shows 150,000 or so clones. The CDR3 is 13 residues long. Per germline, CDR1 MNHEY and CDR2 SMNVEV (reference sequence). V lost 6 bases and J 0 bases, leaving 8 bases between the germline ends. Worth noting for this clone: The target antigen is unknown.

Sequences were obtained from PBMCs. The sequence came from a woman in her forties or fifties in good health and CMV-seronegative. The rearrangement uses TRBV27 and TRBJ2-5; D uncertain. The CDR3 reads CASRQLDQETQYF. CDR3 DNA sequence: TGTGCCAGCAGACAGCTGGACCAAGAGACCCAGTACTTC.